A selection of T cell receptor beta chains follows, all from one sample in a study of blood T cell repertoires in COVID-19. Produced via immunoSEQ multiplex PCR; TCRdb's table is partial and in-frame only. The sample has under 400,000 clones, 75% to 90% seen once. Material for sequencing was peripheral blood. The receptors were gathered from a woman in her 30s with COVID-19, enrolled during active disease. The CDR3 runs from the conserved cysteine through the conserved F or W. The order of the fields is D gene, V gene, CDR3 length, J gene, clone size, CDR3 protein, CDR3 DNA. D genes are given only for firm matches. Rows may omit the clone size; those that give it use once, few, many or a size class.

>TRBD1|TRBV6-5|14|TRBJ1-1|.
CASNNRGQGTEAFF
TGTGCCAGCAACAACAGGGGGCAGGGAACTGAAGCTTTCTTT
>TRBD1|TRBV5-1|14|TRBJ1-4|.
CASSLKQGEEKLFF
TGCGCCAGCAGCTTAAAACAGGGGGAGGAAAAACTGTTTTTT
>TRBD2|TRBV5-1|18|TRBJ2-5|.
CASSPGLAGGGLQETQYF
TGCGCCAGCAGCCCGGGACTAGCGGGAGGGGGACTCCAAGAGACCCAGTACTTC
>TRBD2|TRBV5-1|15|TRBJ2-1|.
CASTLAGAVGNEQFF
TGCGCCAGCACCTTAGCGGGAGCTGTGGGGAATGAGCAGTTCTTC
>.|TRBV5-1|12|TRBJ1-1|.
CASTGMNTEAFF
TGCGCCAGCACAGGGATGAACACTGAAGCTTTCTTT
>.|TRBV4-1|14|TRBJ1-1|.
CASSPGGRYAEAFF
TGCGCCAGCAGCCCCGGGGGGCGGTATGCTGAAGCTTTCTTT
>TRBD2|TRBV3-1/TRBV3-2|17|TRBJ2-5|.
CASSRKTSGRGGETQYF
TGTGCCAGCAGCCGTAAGACTAGCGGGAGGGGAGGTGAGACCCAGTACTTC
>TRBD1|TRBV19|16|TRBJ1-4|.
CASSSSLDRGGEKLFF
TGTGCCAGTAGTAGCAGCTTGGACAGGGGAGGTGAAAAACTGTTTTTT
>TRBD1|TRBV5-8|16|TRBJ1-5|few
CASSGRQGISNQPQHF
TGTGCCAGCAGCGGCCGACAGGGGATCAGCAATCAGCCCCAGCATTTT
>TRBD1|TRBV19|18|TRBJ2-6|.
CASSLRTGAYSGANVLTF
TGTGCCAGTAGTCTTCGGACAGGGGCGTATTCTGGGGCCAACGTCCTGACTTTC
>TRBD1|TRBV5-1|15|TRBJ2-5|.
CASSPGTGSGETQYF
TGCGCCAGCAGCCCCGGGACAGGGTCGGGCGAGACCCAGTACTTC
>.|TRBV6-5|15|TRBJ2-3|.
CASLRSGAGTDTQYF
TGTGCCAGCCTTCGTTCTGGGGCAGGCACAGATACGCAGTATTTT
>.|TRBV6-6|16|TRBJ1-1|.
CASSYSLSGGSTEAFF
TGTGCCAGCAGTTACTCTCTGAGTGGGGGGTCCACTGAAGCTTTCTTT
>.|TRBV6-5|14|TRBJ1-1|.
CASSYAEGSTEAFF
TGTGCCAGCAGTTACGCAGAGGGAAGCACTGAAGCTTTCTTT
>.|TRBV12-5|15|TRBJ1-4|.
CASGLVETTNEKLFF
TGTGCTAGTGGTTTGGTTGAGACAACTAATGAAAAACTGTTTTTT
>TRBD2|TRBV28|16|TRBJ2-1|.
CASSPPGTNSYNEQFF
TGTGCCAGCAGCCCACCCGGGACTAACTCCTACAATGAGCAGTTCTTC
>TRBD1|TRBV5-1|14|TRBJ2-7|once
CASSGQGSSYEQYF
TGCGCCAGCAGCGGACAGGGGAGCTCCTACGAGCAGTACTTC
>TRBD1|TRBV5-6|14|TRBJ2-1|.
CASSSGTEDNEQFF
TGTGCCAGCAGCTCCGGGACAGAAGACAATGAGCAGTTCTTC
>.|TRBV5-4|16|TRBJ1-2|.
CASSRGGDLSDGGYTF
TGTGCCAGCAGCCGGGGGGGCGATTTGTCAGACGGTGGCTACACCTTC
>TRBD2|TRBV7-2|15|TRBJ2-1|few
CASSRLARSYNEQFF
TGTGCCAGCAGCAGACTAGCCCGCTCCTACAATGAGCAGTTCTTC
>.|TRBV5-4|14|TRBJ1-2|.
CASSLGLSAGGYTF
TGTGCCAGCAGCTTGGGTTTGAGTGCGGGCGGCTACACCTTC
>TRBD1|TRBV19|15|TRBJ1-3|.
CASRDRAFSGNTIYF
TGTGCCAGCCGGGACAGGGCATTCTCTGGAAACACCATATATTTT
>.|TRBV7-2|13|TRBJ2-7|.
CASSLPSSYEQYF
TGTGCCAGCAGCTTGCCTAGCTCCTACGAGCAGTACTTC
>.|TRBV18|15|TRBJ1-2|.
CASSFQPGSLYGYTF
TGTGCCAGCTCATTTCAACCCGGGAGCTTATATGGCTACACCTTC
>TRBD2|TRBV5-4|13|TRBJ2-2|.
CASSYSGAGELFF
TGTGCCAGCAGTTATAGCGGGGCCGGGGAGCTGTTTTTT
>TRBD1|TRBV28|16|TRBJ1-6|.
CASSGGTGVGNSPLHF
TGTGCCAGCAGCGGAGGGACAGGGGTGGGTAATTCACCCCTCCACTTT
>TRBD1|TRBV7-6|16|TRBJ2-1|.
CASSLVSGTGRNEQFF
TGTGCCAGCAGCTTAGTGAGTGGGACAGGGCGCAATGAGCAGTTCTTC
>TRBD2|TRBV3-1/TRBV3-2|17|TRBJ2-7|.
CASSQGWLGGRADEQYF
TGTGCCAGCAGCCAAGGGTGGCTGGGCGGGAGGGCCGATGAGCAGTACTTC
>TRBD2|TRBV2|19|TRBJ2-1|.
CASSEWASGTEGDYNEQFF
TGTGCCAGCAGTGAGTGGGCTAGCGGGACCGAAGGGGACTACAATGAGCAGTTCTTC
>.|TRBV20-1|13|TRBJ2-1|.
CSASKDYNNEQFF
TGCAGTGCTAGTAAAGACTACAACAATGAGCAGTTCTTC
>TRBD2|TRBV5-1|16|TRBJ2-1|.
CASSLEGTSPFNEQFF
TGCGCCAGCAGCTTGGAGGGGACTAGCCCTTTCAATGAGCAGTTCTTC
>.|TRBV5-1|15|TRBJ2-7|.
CASSLGGTGTYEQYF
TGCGCCAGCAGCTTAGGCGGGACGGGGACCTACGAGCAGTACTTC
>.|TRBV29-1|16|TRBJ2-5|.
CSVKPYTGVGWETQYF
TGCAGCGTTAAGCCGTATACGGGAGTTGGGTGGGAGACCCAGTACTTC
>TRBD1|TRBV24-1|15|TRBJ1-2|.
CATSETRDSSYGYTF
TGTGCCACCAGTGAAACCCGGGACAGCTCCTATGGCTACACCTTC
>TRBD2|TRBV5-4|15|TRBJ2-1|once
CASSRTSGNYNEQFF
TGTGCCAGCAGTAGGACTAGCGGGAACTACAATGAGCAGTTCTTC
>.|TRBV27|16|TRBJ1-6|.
CASSIGRGSFNSPLHF
TGTGCCAGCAGCATAGGCCGCGGGAGCTTTAATTCACCCCTCCACTTT
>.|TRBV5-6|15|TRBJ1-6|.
CASRSSLRGNSPLHF
TGTGCCAGCAGGAGCTCCCTAAGGGGGAATTCACCCCTCCACTTT
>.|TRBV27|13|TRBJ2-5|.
CASRKPSQETQYF
TGTGCCAGCAGGAAGCCCTCACAAGAGACCCAGTACTTC
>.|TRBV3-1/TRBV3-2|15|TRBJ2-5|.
CASSSVRDSQETQYF
TGTGCCAGCAGCTCAGTCCGGGACTCACAAGAGACCCAGTACTTC
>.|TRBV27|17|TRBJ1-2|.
CASSLRHTLATNYGYTF
TGTGCCAGCAGTTTGAGGCATACCCTAGCTACTAACTATGGCTACACCTTC
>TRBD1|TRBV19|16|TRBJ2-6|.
CASSIRQGSGANVLTF
TGTGCCAGTAGTATTAGACAGGGCTCTGGGGCCAACGTCCTGACTTTC
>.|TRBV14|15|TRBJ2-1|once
CASSPGLSSYNEQFF
TGTGCCAGCAGCCCGGGACTGAGCTCCTACAATGAGCAGTTCTTC
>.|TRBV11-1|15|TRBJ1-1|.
CASSTYSGENTEAFF
TGTGCCAGCAGTACGTACTCAGGGGAGAACACTGAAGCTTTCTTT
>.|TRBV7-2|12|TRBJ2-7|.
CASSSRAYEQYF
TGTGCCAGCAGCTCGCGAGCCTACGAGCAGTACTTC
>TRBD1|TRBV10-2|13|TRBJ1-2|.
CASSMDRTYGYTF
TGCGCCAGCAGTATGGACAGGACCTATGGCTACACCTTC
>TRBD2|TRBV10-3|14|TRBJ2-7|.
CAISEGTSFYEQYF
TGTGCCATCAGTGAAGGGACTAGCTTCTACGAGCAGTACTTC
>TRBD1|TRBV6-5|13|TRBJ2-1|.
CASSYSETGNPFF
TGTGCCAGCAGTTACTCCGAGACAGGGAATCCGTTCTTC
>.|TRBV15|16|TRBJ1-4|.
CATSNLFLGEGEKLFF
TGTGCCACCAGCAATCTCTTCCTGGGGGAGGGTGAAAAACTGTTTTTT